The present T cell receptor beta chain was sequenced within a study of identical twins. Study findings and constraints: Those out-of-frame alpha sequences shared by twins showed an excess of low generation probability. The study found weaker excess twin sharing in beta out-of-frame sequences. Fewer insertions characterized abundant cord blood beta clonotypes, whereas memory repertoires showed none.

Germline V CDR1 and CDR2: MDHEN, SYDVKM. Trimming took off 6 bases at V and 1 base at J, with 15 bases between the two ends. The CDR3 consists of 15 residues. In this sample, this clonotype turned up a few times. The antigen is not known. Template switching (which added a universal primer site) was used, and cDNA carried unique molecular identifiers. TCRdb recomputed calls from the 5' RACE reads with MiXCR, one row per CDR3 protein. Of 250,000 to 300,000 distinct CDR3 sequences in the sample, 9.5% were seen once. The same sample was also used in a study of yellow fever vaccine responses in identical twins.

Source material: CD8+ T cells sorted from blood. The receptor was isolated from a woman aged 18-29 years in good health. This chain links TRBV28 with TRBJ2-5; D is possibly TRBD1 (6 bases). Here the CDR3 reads CASRQTRGTQETQYF. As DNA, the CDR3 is TGTGCCAGCAGGCAAACAAGGGGGACCCAAGAGACCCAGTACTTC.